This TCR beta chain derives from a study of naive and memory T cell subsets. The CDR3 is 14 amino acids. Germline V lookup: CDR1 MNHEY, CDR2 SVGAGI. Trimming left V 0 bases short and J 7 bases short, with 7 bases between. A few counts support this clonotype. Both TRBC1 and TRBC2 were covered by a beta constant-region primer of two equimolar oligonucleotides. A single record per CDR3 protein comes from TCRdb applying MiXCR to the UMI-ligation and nested PCR reads. Of approximately 140,000 distinct CDR3 sequences detected, more than 15% appear once; the ten largest clones hold approximately 0.15%. Sequenced: naive CD4+ T cells from blood. This sequence joins TRBV6-5 and TRBJ1-6, with D uncertain. The clonotype was recovered from a human donor in good health. The CDR3 loop reads CASSYSPANSPLHF. In nucleotides, the CDR3 is TGTGCCAGCAGTTACTCGCCGGCGAATTCACCCCTCCACTTT.